This T cell receptor beta chain comes out of a study of T-cell reconstitution after alpha-beta-depleted transplantation in children. Unique molecular identifiers were used to barcode this TCRbeta library. A single record per CDR3 protein comes from TCRdb applying MiXCR to the PCR reads. Of about 230,000 distinct CDR3 sequences in the sample, around 12% were seen once. This clonotype was picked up many times. This specimen was PBMCs from the stem cell graft donor, taken from the stem cell graft. The TCR was taken from a human donor who donated a stem cell graft to a child with acute lymphoblastic leukemia.

DNA for the CDR3: TGTGCCAGCAGCCCGGACCTGGACTTCACAGATACGCAGTATTTT. As protein: CASSPDLDFTDTQYF. This sequence joins TRBV3-1 and TRBJ2-3; a possible D gene is TRBD2 (5 bases). The germline V and J ends were trimmed by 4 bases and 2 bases, with 13 bases remaining between them. The CDR3 is 15 amino acids. Germline-derived CDR1 and CDR2 are LGHDT and YNNKEL (reference sequence).